A selection of T cell receptor beta chains follows, all from one sample in a study of graft-versus-host responses after intestinal transplantation. Here immunoSEQ multiplex PCR was the method, and the copy in TCRdb shows in-frame clones only, minus some. The sample lists over 80,000 clones, roughly 83% occurring once. The sequences come from PBMCs, collected 255 days after intestinal transplant. The receptors shown here come from a human patient who received an intestinal transplant, so some T cells may come from the graft donor. Both conserved end residues are trimmed from each CDR3. Clone sizes are given selectively: once, few, many, or a class where the clone is expanded.

J gene: TRBJ2-3; V gene: TRBV13; clone size: .; CDR3 protein: ASSPRVDRMGTQY
J gene: TRBJ1-3; V gene: TRBV6-1; clone size: .; CDR3 protein: ASGPTSGNTIY
J gene: TRBJ1-4; V gene: TRBV28; clone size: .; CDR3 protein: ASSFQGSRKEKLF
J gene: TRBJ2-2; V gene: TRBV7-3; clone size: .; CDR3 protein: ASSPSGANTGELF
J gene: TRBJ2-1; V gene: TRBV25-1; clone size: .; CDR3 protein: ASSASSSYNEQF
J gene: TRBJ1-5; V gene: TRBV27; clone size: .; CDR3 protein: ASSSGTEGNQPQH
J gene: TRBJ1-2; V gene: TRBV5-6; clone size: .; CDR3 protein: ASSLDRGWGYT
J gene: TRBJ1-1; V gene: TRBV7-2; clone size: .; CDR3 protein: ASSLVGESTEAF
J gene: TRBJ2-2; V gene: TRBV5-1; clone size: .; CDR3 protein: ASSFPDREDTGELF
J gene: TRBJ2-7; V gene: TRBV6-5; clone size: .; CDR3 protein: ASSLSGGDYEQY
J gene: TRBJ1-4; V gene: TRBV7-8; clone size: .; CDR3 protein: ASRRGHGPNEKLF
J gene: TRBJ2-1; V gene: TRBV4-1; clone size: .; CDR3 protein: ASSQELSPIDEQF
J gene: TRBJ1-1; V gene: TRBV5-1; clone size: .; CDR3 protein: ASSLAPGQGRTEAF
J gene: TRBJ1-1; V gene: TRBV27; clone size: .; CDR3 protein: ASSPPEGVNTEAF
J gene: TRBJ1-2; V gene: TRBV7-8; clone size: .; CDR3 protein: ASSLGDRSYT
J gene: TRBJ2-7; V gene: TRBV28; clone size: once; CDR3 protein: ASRGISYEQY
J gene: TRBJ2-3; V gene: TRBV5-1; clone size: .; CDR3 protein: ASSFGGPSDTQY
J gene: TRBJ2-7; V gene: TRBV6-1; clone size: .; CDR3 protein: ASTLDRGSSYEQY
J gene: TRBJ1-1; V gene: TRBV4-2; clone size: .; CDR3 protein: ASLQSAGIMGPEAF
J gene: TRBJ2-1; V gene: TRBV7-6; clone size: .; CDR3 protein: ASSWTATLSNEQF
J gene: TRBJ1-2; V gene: TRBV19; clone size: .; CDR3 protein: ASTAMFGDGYT
J gene: TRBJ2-2; V gene: TRBV10-2; clone size: once; CDR3 protein: ASSETGGELF
J gene: TRBJ2-7; V gene: TRBV18; clone size: .; CDR3 protein: ASSHNSGILPYEQY
J gene: TRBJ1-6; V gene: TRBV6-4; clone size: .; CDR3 protein: ASRESPNNSPLH
J gene: TRBJ1-5; V gene: TRBV28; clone size: .; CDR3 protein: ASSLSQWGNQPQH
J gene: TRBJ1-2; V gene: TRBV13; clone size: .; CDR3 protein: ASSLGGQGAWGYT
J gene: TRBJ2-1; V gene: TRBV11-2; clone size: once; CDR3 protein: ASSLVRGLGRAYNEQF
J gene: TRBJ2-2; V gene: TRBV27; clone size: .; CDR3 protein: ASSLDFSPTGELF